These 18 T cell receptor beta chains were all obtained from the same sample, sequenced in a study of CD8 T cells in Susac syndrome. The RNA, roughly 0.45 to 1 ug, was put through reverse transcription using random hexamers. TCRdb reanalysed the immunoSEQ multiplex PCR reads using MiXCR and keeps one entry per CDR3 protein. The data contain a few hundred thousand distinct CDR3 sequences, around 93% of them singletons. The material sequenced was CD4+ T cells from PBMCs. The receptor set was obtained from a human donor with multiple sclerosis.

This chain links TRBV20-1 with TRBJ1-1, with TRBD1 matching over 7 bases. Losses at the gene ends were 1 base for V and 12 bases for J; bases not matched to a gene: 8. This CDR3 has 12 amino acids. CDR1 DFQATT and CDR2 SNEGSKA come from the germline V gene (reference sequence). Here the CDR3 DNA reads TGCAGTGCTAGAGGCGGGACAGTCGGGACTTTCTTT. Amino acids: CSARGGTVGTFF.

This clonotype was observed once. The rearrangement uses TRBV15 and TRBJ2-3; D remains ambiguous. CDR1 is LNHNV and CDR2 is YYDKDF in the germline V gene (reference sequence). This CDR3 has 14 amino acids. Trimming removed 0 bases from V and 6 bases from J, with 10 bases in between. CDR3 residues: CATSRDSPYDTQYF. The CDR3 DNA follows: TGTGCCACCAGCAGAGACTCACCCTATGATACGCAGTATTTT. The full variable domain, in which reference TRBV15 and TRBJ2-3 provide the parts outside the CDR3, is DAMVIQNPRYQVTQFGKPVTLSCSQTLNHNVMYWYQQKSSQAPKLLFHYYDKDFNNEADTPDNFQSRRPNTSFCFLDIRSPGLGDTAMYLCATSRDSPYDTQYFGPGTRLTVL.

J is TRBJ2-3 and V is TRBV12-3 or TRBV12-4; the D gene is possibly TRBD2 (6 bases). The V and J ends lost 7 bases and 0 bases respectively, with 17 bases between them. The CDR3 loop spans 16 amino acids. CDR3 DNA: TGTGCCAGCACCCTTGACGGGAGCTTAAGCACAGATACGCAGTATTTT. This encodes CASTLDGSLSTDTQYF.

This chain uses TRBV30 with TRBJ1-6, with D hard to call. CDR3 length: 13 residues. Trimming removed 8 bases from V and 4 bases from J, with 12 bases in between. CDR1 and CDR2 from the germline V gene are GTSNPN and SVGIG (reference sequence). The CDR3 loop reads CAGRGEYNSPLHF. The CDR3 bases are TGTGCCGGACGGGGAGAGTATAATTCACCCCTCCACTTT.

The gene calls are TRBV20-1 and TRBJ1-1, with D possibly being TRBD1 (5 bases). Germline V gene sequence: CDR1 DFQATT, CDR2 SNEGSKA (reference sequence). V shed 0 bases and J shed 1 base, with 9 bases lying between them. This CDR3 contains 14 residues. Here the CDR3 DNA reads TGCAGTGCTAGAGACGGGGGTCCGAACACTGAAGCTTTCTTT. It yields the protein CSARDGGPNTEAFF.

The CDR3 loop reads CSVEGTSYGYTF. CDR3 in DNA: TGCAGCGTTGAGGGGACATCCTATGGCTACACCTTC. The rearrangement links TRBV29-1 to TRBJ1-2; D may be TRBD1 (6 bases). The germline V gene encodes CDR1 SQVTM and CDR2 ANQGSEA. Trimming shortened V by 3 bases and J by 4 bases, and 9 bases separated the two germline ends. This CDR3 is 12 amino acids long.

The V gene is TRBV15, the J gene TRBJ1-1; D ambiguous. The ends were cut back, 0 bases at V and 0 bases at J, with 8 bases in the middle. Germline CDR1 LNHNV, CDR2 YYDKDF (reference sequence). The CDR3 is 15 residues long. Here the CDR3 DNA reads TGTGCCACCAGCAGAGATGTGACCTTGAACACTGAAGCTTTCTTT. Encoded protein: CATSRDVTLNTEAFF.

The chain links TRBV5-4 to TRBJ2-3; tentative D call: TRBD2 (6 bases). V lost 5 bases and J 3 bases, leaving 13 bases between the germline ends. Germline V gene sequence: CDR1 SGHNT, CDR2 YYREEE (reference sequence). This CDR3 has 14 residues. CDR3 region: CASRDGGITDTQYF. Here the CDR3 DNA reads TGTGCCAGCAGGGACGGAGGGATTACAGATACGCAGTATTTT. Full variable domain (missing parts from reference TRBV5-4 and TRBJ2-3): ETGVTQSPTHLIKTRGQQVTLRCSSQSGHNTVSWYQQALGQGPQFIFQYYREEENGRGNFPPRFSGLQFPNYSSELNVNALELDDSALYLCASRDGGITDTQYFGPGTRLTVL.

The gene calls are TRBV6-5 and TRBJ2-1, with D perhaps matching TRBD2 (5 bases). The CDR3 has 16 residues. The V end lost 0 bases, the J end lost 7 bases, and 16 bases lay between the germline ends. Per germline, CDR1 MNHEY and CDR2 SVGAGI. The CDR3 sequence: CASSYSSDSGPNEQFF. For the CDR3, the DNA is TGTGCCAGCAGTTACTCCTCGGACTCCGGCCCAAATGAGCAGTTCTTC.

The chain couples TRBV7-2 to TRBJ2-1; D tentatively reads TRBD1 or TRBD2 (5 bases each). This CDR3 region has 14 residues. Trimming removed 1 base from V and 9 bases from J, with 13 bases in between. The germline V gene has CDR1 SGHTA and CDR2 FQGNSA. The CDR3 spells CASSLVSGGGEQFF. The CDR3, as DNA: TGTGCCAGCAGCTTAGTAAGCGGTGGGGGTGAGCAGTTCTTC. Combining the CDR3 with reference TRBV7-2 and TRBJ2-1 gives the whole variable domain GAGVSQSPSNKVTEKGKDVELRCDPISGHTALYWYRQSLGQGLEFLIYFQGNSAPDKSGLPSDRFSAERTGGSVSTLTIQRTQQEDSAVYLCASSLVSGGGEQFFGPGTRLTVL.

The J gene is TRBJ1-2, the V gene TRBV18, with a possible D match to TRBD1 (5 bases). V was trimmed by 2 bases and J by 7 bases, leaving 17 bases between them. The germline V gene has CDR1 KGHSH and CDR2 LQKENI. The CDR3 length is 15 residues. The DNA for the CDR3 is TGTGCCAGCTCACCATCGACAGAAGCCCTTGGTGGCTACACCTTC. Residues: CASSPSTEALGGYTF.

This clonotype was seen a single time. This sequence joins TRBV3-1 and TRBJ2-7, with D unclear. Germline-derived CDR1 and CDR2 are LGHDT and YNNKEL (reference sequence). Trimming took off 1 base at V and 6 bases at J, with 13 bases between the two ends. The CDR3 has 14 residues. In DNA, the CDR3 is TGTGCCAGCAGCCAAGTTCTGGCGGTCCCCGAGCAGTACGTC. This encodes CASSQVLAVPEQYV.

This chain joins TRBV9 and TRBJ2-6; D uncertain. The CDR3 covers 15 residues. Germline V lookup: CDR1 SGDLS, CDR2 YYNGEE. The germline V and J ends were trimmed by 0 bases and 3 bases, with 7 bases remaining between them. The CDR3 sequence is CASSVEGSGANVLTF. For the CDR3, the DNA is TGTGCCAGCAGCGTAGAAGGCAGTGGGGCCAACGTCCTGACTTTC.

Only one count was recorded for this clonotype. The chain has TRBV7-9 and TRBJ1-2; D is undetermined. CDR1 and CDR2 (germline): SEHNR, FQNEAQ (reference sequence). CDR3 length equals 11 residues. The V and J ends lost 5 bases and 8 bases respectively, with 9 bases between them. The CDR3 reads CASSQKGGYTF. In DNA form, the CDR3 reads TGTGCCAGCAGCCAGAAGGGAGGCTACACCTTC.

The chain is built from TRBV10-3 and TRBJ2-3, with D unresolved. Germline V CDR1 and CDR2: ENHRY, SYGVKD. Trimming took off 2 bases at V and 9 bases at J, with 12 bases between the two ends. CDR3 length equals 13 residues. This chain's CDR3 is CAISESDRPTQYF. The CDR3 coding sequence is TGTGCCATCAGTGAGAGCGACCGGCCCACGCAGTATTTT.

CDR3 coding DNA: TGTGCCAGCAGTTTACAGGGCGCCGGCAATCAGCCCCAGCATTTT. Its protein product is CASSLQGAGNQPQHF. J is TRBJ1-5 and V is TRBV12-3 or TRBV12-4; possible D gene TRBD1, 5 bases. CDR3 length equals 15 residues. V was pared by 2 bases and J by 2 bases, with 10 bases between.

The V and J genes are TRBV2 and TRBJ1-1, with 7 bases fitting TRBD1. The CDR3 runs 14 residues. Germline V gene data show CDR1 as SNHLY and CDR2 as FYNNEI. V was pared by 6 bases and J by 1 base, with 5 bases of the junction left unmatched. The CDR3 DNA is TGTGCCAGCAGCCAGGACAGGCCGAACACTGAAGCTTTCTTT. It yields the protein CASSQDRPNTEAFF.

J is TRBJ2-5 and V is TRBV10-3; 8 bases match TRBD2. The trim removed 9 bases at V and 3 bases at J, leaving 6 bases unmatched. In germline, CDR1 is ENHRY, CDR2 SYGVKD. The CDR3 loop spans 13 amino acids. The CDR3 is CAMASGGKETQYF. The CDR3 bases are TGTGCCATGGCGAGCGGGGGAAAAGAGACCCAGTACTTC.